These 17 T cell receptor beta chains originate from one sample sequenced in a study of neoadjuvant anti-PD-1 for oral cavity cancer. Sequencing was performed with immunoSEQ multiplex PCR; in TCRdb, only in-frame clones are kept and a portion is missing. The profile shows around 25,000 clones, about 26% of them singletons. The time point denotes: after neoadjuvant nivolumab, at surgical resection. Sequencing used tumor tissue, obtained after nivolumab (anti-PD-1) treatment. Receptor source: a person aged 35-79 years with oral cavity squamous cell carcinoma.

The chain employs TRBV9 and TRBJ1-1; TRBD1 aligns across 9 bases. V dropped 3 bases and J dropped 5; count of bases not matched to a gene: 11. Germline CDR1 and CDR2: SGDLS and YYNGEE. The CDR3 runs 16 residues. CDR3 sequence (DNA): TGTGCCAGCAGCGAGGCCGGTTGGACAGGGGTGACTGAAGCTTTCTTT. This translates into CASSEAGWTGVTEAFF.

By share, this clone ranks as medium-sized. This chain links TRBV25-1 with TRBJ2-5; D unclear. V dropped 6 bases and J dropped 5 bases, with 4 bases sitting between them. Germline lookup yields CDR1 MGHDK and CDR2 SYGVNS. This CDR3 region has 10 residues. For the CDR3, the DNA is TGTGCCAGCAGCGGGGAGACCCAGTACTTC. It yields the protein CASSGETQYF.

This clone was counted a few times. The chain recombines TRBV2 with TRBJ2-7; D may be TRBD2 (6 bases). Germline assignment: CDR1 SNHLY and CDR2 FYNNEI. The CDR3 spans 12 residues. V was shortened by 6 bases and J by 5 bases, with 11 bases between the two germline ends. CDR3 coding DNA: TGTGCCAGCAGACGGGGGTTCGACGAGCAGTACTTC. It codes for CASRRGFDEQYF.

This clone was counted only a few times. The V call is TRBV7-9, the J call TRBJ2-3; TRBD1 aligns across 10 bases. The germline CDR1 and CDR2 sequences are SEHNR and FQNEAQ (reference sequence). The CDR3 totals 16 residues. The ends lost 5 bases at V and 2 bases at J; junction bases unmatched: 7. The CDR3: CASSAKGQGLTDTQYF. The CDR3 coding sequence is TGTGCCAGCAGCGCCAAGGGACAGGGGCTCACAGATACGCAGTATTTT.

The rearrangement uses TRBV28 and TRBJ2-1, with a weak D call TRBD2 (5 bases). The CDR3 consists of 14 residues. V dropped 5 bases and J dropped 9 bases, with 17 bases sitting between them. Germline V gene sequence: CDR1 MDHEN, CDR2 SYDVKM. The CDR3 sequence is CASSQGSEGGEQFF. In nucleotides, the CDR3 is TGTGCCAGCAGTCAAGGCTCAGAGGGCGGTGAGCAGTTCTTC.

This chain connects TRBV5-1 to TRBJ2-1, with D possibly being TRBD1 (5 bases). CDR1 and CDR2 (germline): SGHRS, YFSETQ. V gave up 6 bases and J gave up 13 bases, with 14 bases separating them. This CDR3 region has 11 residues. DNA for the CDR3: TGCGCCAGCAAGGGTCGGCAGGGACAGTTCTTC. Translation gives CASKGRQGQFF.

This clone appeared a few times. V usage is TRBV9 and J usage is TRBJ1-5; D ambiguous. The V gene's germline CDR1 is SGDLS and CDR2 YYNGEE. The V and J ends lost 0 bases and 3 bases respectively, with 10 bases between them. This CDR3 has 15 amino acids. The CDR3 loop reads CASSVGPGPNQPQHF. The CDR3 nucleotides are TGTGCCAGCAGCGTAGGTCCAGGCCCCAATCAGCCCCAGCATTTT. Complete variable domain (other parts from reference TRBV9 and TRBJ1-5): DSGVTQTPKHLITATGQRVTLRCSPRSGDLSVYWYQQSLDQGLQFLIQYYNGEERAKGNILERFSAQQFPDLHSELNLSSLELGDSALYFCASSVGPGPNQPQHFGDGTRLSIL.

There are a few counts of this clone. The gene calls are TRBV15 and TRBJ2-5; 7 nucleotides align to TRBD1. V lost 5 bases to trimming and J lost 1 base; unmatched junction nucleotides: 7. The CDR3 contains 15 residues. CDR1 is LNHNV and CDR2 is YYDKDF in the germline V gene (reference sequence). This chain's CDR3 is CATSGDRTGQETQYF. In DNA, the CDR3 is TGTGCCACCAGCGGGGATCGGACAGGCCAAGAGACCCAGTACTTC.

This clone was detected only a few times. CDR3 sequence reads: CASSAGHENTGELFF. CDR3 nucleotide sequence: TGTGCCAGCAGTGCGGGGCATGAGAACACCGGGGAGCTGTTTTTT. The gene calls are TRBV25-1 and TRBJ2-2; possibly TRBD1 or TRBD2 for D (5 bases each). CDR1 MGHDK and CDR2 SYGVNS come from the germline V gene. This CDR3 has 15 amino acids. The V and J ends lost 4 bases and 1 base respectively, with 10 bases between them.

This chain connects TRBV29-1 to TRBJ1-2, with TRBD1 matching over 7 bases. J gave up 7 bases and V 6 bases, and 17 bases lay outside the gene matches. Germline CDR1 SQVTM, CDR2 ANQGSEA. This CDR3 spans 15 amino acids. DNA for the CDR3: TGCAGCGTCTCAGGAGGCTTGGACAGGTTTGGTGGCTACACCTTC. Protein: CSVSGGLDRFGGYTF. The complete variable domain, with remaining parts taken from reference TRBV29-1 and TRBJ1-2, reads SAVISQKPSRDICQRGTSLTIQCQVDSQVTMMFWYRQQPGQSLTLIATANQGSEATYESGFVIDKFPISRPNLTFSTLTVSNMSPEDSSIYLCSVSGGLDRFGGYTFGSGTRLTVV.

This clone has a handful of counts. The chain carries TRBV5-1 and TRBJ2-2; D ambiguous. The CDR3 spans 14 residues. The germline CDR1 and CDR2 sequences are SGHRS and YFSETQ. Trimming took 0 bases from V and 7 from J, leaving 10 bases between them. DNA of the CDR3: TGCGCCAGCAGCTTGGGCAGGTTCGACGGGGAGCTGTTTTTT. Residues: CASSLGRFDGELFF.

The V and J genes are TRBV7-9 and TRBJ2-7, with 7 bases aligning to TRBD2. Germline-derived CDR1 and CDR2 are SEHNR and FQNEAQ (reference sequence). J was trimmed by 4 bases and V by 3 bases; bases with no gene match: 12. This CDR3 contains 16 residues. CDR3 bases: TGTGCCAGCAGCTTCCGATACGGGGGGAGTTCTTACGAGCAGTACTTC. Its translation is CASSFRYGGSSYEQYF.

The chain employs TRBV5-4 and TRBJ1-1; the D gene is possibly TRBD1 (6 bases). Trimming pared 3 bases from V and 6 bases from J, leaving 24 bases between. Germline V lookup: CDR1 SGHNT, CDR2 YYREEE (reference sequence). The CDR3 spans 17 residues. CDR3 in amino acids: CASSSGAWGLSGPEAFF. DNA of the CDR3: TGTGCCAGCAGCTCGGGGGCTTGGGGTCTTTCGGGACCTGAAGCTTTCTTT.

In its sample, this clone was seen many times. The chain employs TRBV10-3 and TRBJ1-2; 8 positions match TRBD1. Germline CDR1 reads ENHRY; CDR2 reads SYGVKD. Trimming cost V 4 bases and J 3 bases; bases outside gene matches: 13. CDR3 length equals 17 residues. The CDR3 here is CAISGGRPDRVDYGYTF. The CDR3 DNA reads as TGTGCCATCAGTGGAGGGCGGCCGGACAGGGTCGACTATGGCTACACCTTC.

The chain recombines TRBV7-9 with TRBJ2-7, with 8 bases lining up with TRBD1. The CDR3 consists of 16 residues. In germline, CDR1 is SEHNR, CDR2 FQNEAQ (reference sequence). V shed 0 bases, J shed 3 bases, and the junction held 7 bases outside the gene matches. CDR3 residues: CASSLAGTGGSYEQYF. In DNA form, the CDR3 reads TGTGCCAGCAGCTTAGCTGGGACAGGAGGGAGCTACGAGCAGTACTTC.

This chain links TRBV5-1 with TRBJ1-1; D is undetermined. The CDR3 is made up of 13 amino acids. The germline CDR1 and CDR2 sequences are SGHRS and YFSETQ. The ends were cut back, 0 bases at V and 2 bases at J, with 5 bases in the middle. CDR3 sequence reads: CASSLVANTEAFF. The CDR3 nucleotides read TGCGCCAGCAGCTTGGTAGCTAACACTGAAGCTTTCTTT. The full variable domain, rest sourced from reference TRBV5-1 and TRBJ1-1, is KAGVTQTPRYLIKTRGQQVTLSCSPISGHRSVSWYQQTPGQGLQFLFEYFSETQRNKGNFPGRFSGRQFSNSRSEMNVSTLELGDSALYLCASSLVANTEAFFGQGTRLTVV.

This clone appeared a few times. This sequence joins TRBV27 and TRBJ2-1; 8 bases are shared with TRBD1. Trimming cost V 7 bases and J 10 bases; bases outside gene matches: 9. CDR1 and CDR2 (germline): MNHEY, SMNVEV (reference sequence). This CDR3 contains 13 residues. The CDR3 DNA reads TGTGCCAGCACGATAACCGGACAGGGAGAGCAGTTCTTC. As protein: CASTITGQGEQFF.